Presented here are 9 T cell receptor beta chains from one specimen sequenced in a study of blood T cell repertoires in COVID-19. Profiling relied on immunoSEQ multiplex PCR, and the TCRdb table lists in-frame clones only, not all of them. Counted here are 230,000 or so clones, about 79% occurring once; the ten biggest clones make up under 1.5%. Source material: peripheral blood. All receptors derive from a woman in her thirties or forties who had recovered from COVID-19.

The CDR3 DNA sequence: TGTGCCAGCAGTCAACTACCTGGACTAGCGGGGACCTCTGGGGCCAACGTCCTGACTTTC. Translating it yields CASSQLPGLAGTSGANVLTF. The rearrangement joins TRBV6-6 to TRBJ2-6; 12 bases are a match to TRBD2. This CDR3 has 20 amino acids. Germline V gene data show CDR1 as MNHNY and CDR2 as SVGAGI (reference sequence). J was trimmed by 0 bases and V by 5 bases; bases with no gene match: 11.

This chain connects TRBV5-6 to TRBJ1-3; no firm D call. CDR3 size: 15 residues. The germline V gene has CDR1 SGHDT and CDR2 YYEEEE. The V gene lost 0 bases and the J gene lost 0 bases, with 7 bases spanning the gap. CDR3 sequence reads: CASSLVVSSGNTIYF. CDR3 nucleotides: TGTGCCAGCAGCTTGGTCGTCTCCTCTGGAAACACCATATATTTT.

CDR3 loop: CASSIETENSPLHF. In DNA, the CDR3 is TGTGCCAGTAGTATAGAGACAGAGAATTCACCCCTCCACTTT. This chain connects TRBV19 to TRBJ1-6; weak D call: TRBD1 (5 bases). Germline assignment: CDR1 LNHDA and CDR2 SQIVND (reference sequence). V lost 0 bases and J lost 7, with 7 bases in between. This CDR3 region has 14 residues.

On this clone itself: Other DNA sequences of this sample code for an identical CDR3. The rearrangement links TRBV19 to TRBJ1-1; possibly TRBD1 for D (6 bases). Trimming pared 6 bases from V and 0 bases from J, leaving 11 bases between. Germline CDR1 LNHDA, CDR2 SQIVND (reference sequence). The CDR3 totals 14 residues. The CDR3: CASRPGQMNTEAFF. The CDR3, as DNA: TGTGCCAGTAGACCCGGACAGATGAACACTGAAGCTTTCTTT.

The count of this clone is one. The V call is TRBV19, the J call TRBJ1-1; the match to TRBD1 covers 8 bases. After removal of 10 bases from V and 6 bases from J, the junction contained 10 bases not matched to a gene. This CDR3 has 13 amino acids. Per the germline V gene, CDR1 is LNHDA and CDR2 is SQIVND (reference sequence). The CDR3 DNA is TGTGCCACCACCGAGACAGGGGAGGCTGAAGCTTTCTTT. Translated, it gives CATTETGEAEAFF.

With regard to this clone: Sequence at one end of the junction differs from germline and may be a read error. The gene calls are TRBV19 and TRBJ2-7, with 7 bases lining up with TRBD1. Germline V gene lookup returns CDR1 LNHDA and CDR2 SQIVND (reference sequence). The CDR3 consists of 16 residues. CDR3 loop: CASSIKGGQATYGQYF. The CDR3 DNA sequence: TGTGCCAGTAGTATAAAAGGTGGACAGGCCACCTACGGGCAGTACTTC.

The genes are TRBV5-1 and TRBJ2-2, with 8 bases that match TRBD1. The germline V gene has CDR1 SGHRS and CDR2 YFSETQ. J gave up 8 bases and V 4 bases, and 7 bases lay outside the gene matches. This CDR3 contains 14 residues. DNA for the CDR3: TGCGCCAGCAGCCAATACAGGGGGTCTGGGGAGCTGTTTTTT. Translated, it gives CASSQYRGSGELFF.

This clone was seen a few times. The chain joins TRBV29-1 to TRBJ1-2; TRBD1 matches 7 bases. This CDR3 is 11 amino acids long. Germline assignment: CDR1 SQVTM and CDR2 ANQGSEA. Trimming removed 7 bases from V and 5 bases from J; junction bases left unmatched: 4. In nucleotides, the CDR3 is TGCAGCGCAGGACAGGAGTATGGCTACACCTTC. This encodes CSAGQEYGYTF.

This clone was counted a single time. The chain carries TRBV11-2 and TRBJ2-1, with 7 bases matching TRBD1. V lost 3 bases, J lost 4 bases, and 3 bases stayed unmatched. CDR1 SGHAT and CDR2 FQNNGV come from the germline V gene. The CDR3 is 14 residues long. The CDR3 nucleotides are TGTGCCAGCAGCTTGATGGGACAGTACAATGAGCAGTTCTTC. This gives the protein CASSLMGQYNEQFF.